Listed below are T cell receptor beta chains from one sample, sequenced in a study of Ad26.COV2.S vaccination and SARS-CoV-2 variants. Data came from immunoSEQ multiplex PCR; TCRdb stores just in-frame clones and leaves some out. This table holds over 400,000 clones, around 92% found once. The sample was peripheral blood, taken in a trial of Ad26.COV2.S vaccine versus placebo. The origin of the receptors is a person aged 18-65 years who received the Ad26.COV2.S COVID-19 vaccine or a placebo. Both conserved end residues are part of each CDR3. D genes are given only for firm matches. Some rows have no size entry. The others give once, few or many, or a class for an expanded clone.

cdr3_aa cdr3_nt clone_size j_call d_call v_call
CASTRGSLKTEAFF TGTGCCAGCACCAGGGGATCCCTAAAAACTGAAGCTTTCTTT NA TRBJ1-1 NA TRBV25-1
CASRASGGGNEKLFF TGTGCCAGCAGGGCCAGCGGGGGCGGGAATGAAAAACTGTTTTTT NA TRBJ1-4 NA TRBV7-2
CASKIAGALLYEQYF TGTGCCAGCAAGATAGCGGGGGCCCTCCTCTACGAGCAGTACTTC NA TRBJ2-7 TRBD2 TRBV6-5
CASSPGQFTGELFF TGTGCCAGCAGTCCCGGACAGTTTACCGGGGAGCTGTTTTTT NA TRBJ2-2 NA TRBV28
CASSLVGVSRDTQYF TGTGCCAGCAGCTTAGTTGGAGTGTCCAGGGATACGCAGTATTTT NA TRBJ2-3 NA TRBV7-2
CASSSPLAGYTGELFF TGTGCCAGCAGTTCGCCTCTAGCGGGGTACACCGGGGAGCTGTTTTTT once TRBJ2-2 TRBD2 TRBV28
CASSAGAGELFF TGTGCCAGCAGCGCTGGGGCCGGGGAGCTGTTTTTT NA TRBJ2-2 NA TRBV12-3/TRBV12-4
CASSYGRGNTEAFF TGTGCCAGCAGTTACGGCAGGGGCAACACTGAAGCTTTCTTT NA TRBJ1-1 NA TRBV27
CASSSSGGRTGANVLTF TGTGCCAGCAGCTCTTCCGGGGGGCGAACTGGGGCCAACGTCCTGACTTTC NA TRBJ2-6 NA TRBV7-2
CASSQGGGAKEQYF TGTGCCAGCAGCCAAGGCGGGGGGGCTAAAGAGCAGTACTTC NA TRBJ2-7 TRBD2 TRBV3-1/TRBV3-2
CASQPSGGLTNEQFF TGTGCCAGCCAACCGAGCGGGGGCCTCACCAATGAGCAGTTCTTC NA TRBJ2-1 TRBD2 TRBV19
CASSLVPGDSTGELFF TGTGCCAGCAGCTTAGTTCCAGGGGACAGCACCGGGGAGCTGTTTTTT NA TRBJ2-2 TRBD1 TRBV7-9
CASSIQGAQPQHF TGTGCCAGTAGTATCCAGGGGGCTCAGCCCCAGCATTTT NA TRBJ1-5 TRBD1 TRBV19
CASSMVYNQPQHF TGTGCCAGTAGTATGGTCTACAATCAGCCCCAGCATTTT NA TRBJ1-5 NA TRBV19
CSARVDTEAFF TGCAGTGCCAGGGTAGACACTGAAGCTTTCTTT NA TRBJ1-1 NA TRBV20-1
CASSLGTSGGPNTGELFF TGTGCCAGCAGCTTGGGGACTAGCGGGGGCCCTAACACCGGGGAGCTGTTTTTT NA TRBJ2-2 TRBD2 TRBV7-2
CASSQTGGLLAEAFF TGTGCCAGCAGTCAAACAGGGGGCCTTTTGGCTGAAGCTTTCTTT NA TRBJ1-1 TRBD1 TRBV7-9
CASSLAQSRGIEAFF TGTGCCAGCAGCTTAGCGCAATCCAGGGGCATTGAAGCTTTCTTT NA TRBJ1-1 NA TRBV7-8
CASSFDDEQFF TGTGCCAGCAGTTTTGACGATGAGCAGTTCTTC NA TRBJ2-1 NA TRBV12-3/TRBV12-4
CASSLWSGGPVEKLFF TGTGCCAGCAGTTTATGGTCCGGGGGGCCGGTCGAAAAACTGTTTTTT NA TRBJ1-4 NA TRBV27
CASSLGQGAEAFF TGCGCCAGCAGCCTTGGACAGGGGGCTGAAGCTTTCTTT NA TRBJ1-1 TRBD1 TRBV4-1
CASSQTGDFSYEQYF TGCGCCAGCAGCCAAACGGGGGACTTTTCCTACGAGCAGTACTTC NA TRBJ2-7 NA TRBV4-3
CSVLTYSRDTQYF TGCAGCGTACTGACATATTCGAGGGATACGCAGTATTTT NA TRBJ2-3 NA TRBV29-1
CASSRIRDSRRTEAFF TGTGCCAGCAGTCGTATCCGGGACTCTCGAAGGACTGAAGCTTTCTTT NA TRBJ1-1 NA TRBV6-2/TRBV6-3
CASSYSDLGANSPLHF TGTGCCAGCAGTTACAGTGACCTCGGCGCGAATTCACCCCTCCACTTT NA TRBJ1-6 NA TRBV6-2/TRBV6-3
CASSTSEGSPLHF TGCGCCAGCAGCACTTCCGAGGGTTCACCCCTCCACTTT NA TRBJ1-6 NA TRBV4-3
CASSLDRKTAGNTIYF TGTGCCAGCAGCTTGGACAGAAAGACCGCTGGAAACACCATATATTTT NA TRBJ1-3 NA TRBV5-4
CASSYTGIGTIYF TGTGCCAGTAGTTACACAGGGATCGGCACCATATATTTT NA TRBJ1-3 NA TRBV19
CASTGGGAGEQYF TGTGCCAGCACCGGAGGGGGGGCGGGCGAGCAGTACTTC NA TRBJ2-7 NA TRBV12-3/TRBV12-4
CASSESLGEAFF TGCGCCAGCAGTGAGAGTCTCGGTGAAGCTTTCTTT NA TRBJ1-1 NA TRBV10-1
CSAVTDIGELFF TGCAGCGCCGTTACGGACATCGGGGAGCTGTTTTTT NA TRBJ2-2 NA TRBV29-1
CAGPGVSGTLANEQFF TGCGCCGGTCCCGGGGTGTCCGGGACACTAGCAAATGAGCAGTTCTTC NA TRBJ2-1 NA TRBV23-1
CASSQDPSRNSPLHF TGCGCCAGCAGCCAAGATCCTAGCAGGAATTCACCCCTCCACTTT NA TRBJ1-6 NA TRBV4-3
CASSISTGINEQYF TGTGCCAGTAGTATCTCGACAGGAATCAACGAGCAGTACTTC NA TRBJ2-7 NA TRBV19
CASSEAGQGTF TGTGCCAGCAGTGAAGCGGGACAGGGAACTTTT NA TRBJ1-4 TRBD1 TRBV2
CATRNVLGLLAGESSYNEQFF TGTGCCACCAGAAACGTCCTGGGACTACTAGCGGGGGAGAGCTCCTACAATGAGCAGTTCTTC NA TRBJ2-1 TRBD2 TRBV15
CAWSVQGNQPQHF TGTGCCTGGAGTGTACAGGGGAATCAGCCCCAGCATTTT NA TRBJ1-5 TRBD1 TRBV30
CASSLSDSNQPQHF TGTGCCAGCTCACTCTCAGATAGCAATCAGCCCCAGCATTTT NA TRBJ1-5 NA TRBV18
CASRPGGSRTDTQYF TGTGCCAGCCGCCCCGGGGGGTCCCGCACAGATACGCAGTATTTT NA TRBJ2-3 TRBD2 TRBV6-5
CASTTFDDANTGELFF TGTGCCAGTACAACCTTTGACGACGCGAACACCGGGGAGCTGTTTTTT NA TRBJ2-2 NA TRBV19
CASSPDRRYGYTF TGTGCCAGCAGCCCCGACAGGAGGTATGGCTACACCTTC NA TRBJ1-2 NA TRBV6-5
CASSLGLAGGQETQYF TGTGCCAGCAGCTTAGGGTTAGCGGGGGGACAAGAGACCCAGTACTTC NA TRBJ2-5 TRBD2 TRBV7-2
CSVGRGLGDYGYTF TGCAGCGTTGGCAGGGGGCTTGGGGACTATGGCTACACCTTC NA TRBJ1-2 TRBD1 TRBV29-1
CASRRDRGTGELFF TGTGCCAGCAGACGGGACAGGGGCACCGGGGAGCTGTTTTTT NA TRBJ2-2 TRBD1 TRBV6-5
CASSQGSGGERPYEQYF TGTGCCAGTAGTCAGGGCAGCGGGGGGGAGCGCCCCTACGAGCAGTACTTC few TRBJ2-7 TRBD2 TRBV19